The next 25 T cell receptor beta chains were all read from a single sample in a study of cytomegalovirus exposure and HLA in healthy donors. Primers: 60 Vbeta forward and 13 Jbeta reverse. The assay was immunoSEQ multiplex PCR, and TCRdb's table has in-frame clones only and misses some. This sample contains about 140,000 clones. Sequences were obtained from PBMCs. The source is a young woman in good health and CMV-seronegative.

On this clone itself: One end of the junction is discordant with germline, which a read error may explain. The sample has other DNA sequences that encode this CDR3 too. The chain recombines TRBV6-6 with TRBJ2-2; D may be TRBD2 (5 bases). The CDR3 has 14 residues. Germline V CDR1 and CDR2: MNHNY, SVGAGI (reference sequence). CDR3 sequence (DNA): TGTGCCAGCAGGGCGGGCCGAAACACCGGGGAGCTATTTTTT. This sequence encodes CASRAGRNTGELFF.

The V call is TRBV19, the J call TRBJ2-3; 10 bases line up with TRBD1. The length of the CDR3 is 16 residues. Germline CDR1 reads LNHDA; CDR2 reads SQIVND (reference sequence). The V segment lost 6 bases and the J segment 3 bases; nucleotides outside the gene matches: 9. The CDR3 is CASSPGWDRGTDTQYF. The CDR3 DNA follows: TGTGCCAGTAGCCCCGGCTGGGACAGGGGAACAGATACGCAGTATTTT.

The rearrangement links TRBV5-1 to TRBJ2-1, with D uncertain. This CDR3 region has 14 residues. Looked up from germline, CDR1 is SGHRS and CDR2 is YFSETQ. V was pared by 1 base and J by 5 bases, with 10 bases between. The CDR3 nucleotides are TGCGCCAGCAGCTTGAGCTTGAGTGACAATGAGCAGTTCTTC. This codes for CASSLSLSDNEQFF.

This clone is classed as medium-sized by frequency. CDR3 nucleotides: TGTGCCAGCAGTGCAACCGGGACAGGGGGCGAGTATCAGCCCCAGCATTTT. This gives the protein CASSATGTGGEYQPQHF. This sequence joins TRBV27 and TRBJ1-5; 12 nucleotides match TRBD1. This CDR3 is built from 17 residues. Germline values: CDR1 MNHEY, CDR2 SMNVEV (reference sequence). After removal of 5 bases from V and 5 bases from J, the junction contained 10 bases not matched to a gene.

This rearrangement joins TRBV29-1 to TRBJ2-7, with 8 bases that match TRBD2. The germline CDR1 and CDR2 sequences are SQVTM and ANQGSEA. The CDR3 totals 15 residues. With V trimmed by 4 bases and J by 4 bases, 12 bases remained unmatched. The CDR3 reads CSVASGGRMEYEQYF. CDR3 DNA sequence: TGCAGCGTTGCGTCCGGCGGGAGGATGGAATACGAGCAGTACTTC.

The chain combines TRBV7-3 with TRBJ2-5, with TRBD2 identical over 7 bases. The CDR3 totals 16 residues. Germline CDR1 SGHTA, CDR2 FQGTGA. The J segment lost 4 bases and the V segment lost 2 bases, leaving 10 bases of the junction unmatched. The CDR3 is CASSLRGGPRVETQYF. The CDR3 bases are TGTGCCAGCAGCTTACGGGGAGGGCCGAGAGTAGAGACCCAGTACTTC.

The chain links TRBV28 to TRBJ2-5; possible D gene TRBD1, 6 bases. The V gene's germline CDR1 is MDHEN and CDR2 SYDVKM. This CDR3 comprises 15 residues. Deletions cut 3 bases from V and 5 bases from J, with 16 bases between. The CDR3 DNA sequence: TGTGCCAGCAGTTTTCCACAGGGCGCCCGGGAGACCCAGTACTTC. This sequence encodes CASSFPQGARETQYF.

The chain links TRBV29-1 to TRBJ2-1, with TRBD2 as a possible D gene (6 bases). The V end lost 7 bases, the J end lost 8 bases, and 18 bases lay between the germline ends. CDR3 length: 13 amino acids. Germline CDR1 is SQVTM and CDR2 is ANQGSEA. The CDR3 DNA follows: TGCAGCGCTAAGTGGGGGAGCGGGTATGAGCAGTTCTTC. This encodes CSAKWGSGYEQFF.

The chain combines TRBV5-8 with TRBJ1-1; the D gene is possibly TRBD1 (5 bases). The germline gives CDR1 SGHTS, CDR2 YDEGEE. Trimming removed 0 bases at V and 4 bases at J, with 10 bases between. The CDR3 loop spans 14 amino acids. The CDR3 here is CASSLGQGSTEAFF. DNA of the CDR3: TGTGCCAGCAGCTTGGGGCAGGGAAGCACTGAAGCTTTCTTT.

The chain joins TRBV9 to TRBJ1-2; 7 bases fit TRBD1. Per the germline V gene, CDR1 is SGDLS and CDR2 is YYNGEE. The CDR3 totals 13 residues. V shed 4 bases and J 4 bases; nucleotides not matched to a gene: 4. CDR3: CASSPGQRYGYTF. Here the CDR3 DNA reads TGTGCCAGCAGCCCGGGACAGCGCTATGGCTACACCTTC.

V and J are TRBV6-6 and TRBJ2-5, with TRBD1 matching 10 bases. CDR1 is MNHNY and CDR2 is SVGAGI in the germline V gene (reference sequence). The CDR3 has 15 residues. The junction had 7 bases not matched to a gene; V was cut back by 4 bases and J by 5 bases. The CDR3 region has the DNA TGTGCCAGCAGTTTCCGGGACAGGGGTCAGGAGACCCAGTACTTC. Translation: CASSFRDRGQETQYF.

The V gene is TRBV6-1, the J gene TRBJ1-5, with D perhaps matching TRBD1 (6 bases). CDR3 size: 15 residues. Germline CDR1 reads MNHNS; CDR2 reads SASEGT. Trimming pared 7 bases from V and 0 bases from J, leaving 13 bases between. CDR3 sequence: CASTRRGISNQPQHF. CDR3 coding DNA: TGTGCCAGCACCCGAAGGGGGATTAGCAATCAGCCCCAGCATTTT.

The chain recombines TRBV16 with TRBJ1-1; D gene uncertain. CDR1 KGHSY and CDR2 FQNENV come from the germline V gene. V dropped 2 bases and J dropped 2 bases, with 9 bases sitting between them. This CDR3 is built from 14 residues. The CDR3 sequence: CASSQRAGNTEAFF. CDR3 nucleotides: TGTGCCAGCAGCCAACGGGCGGGAAACACTGAAGCTTTCTTT.

The CDR3 region is CASSFIDNEQFF. DNA for the CDR3: TGTGCCAGCAGCTTCATTGACAATGAGCAGTTCTTC. The chain uses TRBV7-9 and TRBJ2-1; D gene ambiguous. The length of the CDR3 is 12 residues. The germline V gene encodes CDR1 SEHNR and CDR2 FQNEAQ (reference sequence). V was pared by 3 bases and J by 5 bases, with 5 bases between.

This chain connects TRBV7-3 to TRBJ2-1; 10 nucleotides line up with TRBD2. Germline V gives CDR1 SGHTA, CDR2 FQGTGA. After removal of 0 bases from V and 8 bases from J, the junction contained 7 bases not matched to a gene. The CDR3 runs 16 residues. The chain's CDR3 is CASSLTFSGRKDEQFF. Here the CDR3 DNA reads TGTGCCAGCAGCTTAACGTTTAGCGGGAGGAAGGATGAGCAGTTCTTC.

CDR3 loop: CASTGTDTQYF. The CDR3, as DNA: TGTGCCAGCACCGGCACAGATACGCAGTATTTT. This rearrangement joins TRBV6-5 to TRBJ2-3; D remains ambiguous. Trimming cost V 7 bases and J 1 base, with 3 bases left between them. Germline V lookup: CDR1 MNHEY, CDR2 SVGAGI. The CDR3 is 11 amino acids.

The rearrangement links TRBV12-5 to TRBJ1-1; 8 bases map to TRBD1. Germline loops: CDR1 LGHNT, CDR2 FRNRAP. CDR3 length equals 16 residues. Losses at the gene ends were 1 base for V and 1 base for J; bases not matched to a gene: 5. Here the CDR3 reads CASGLGTDRANTEAFF. CDR3 DNA: TGTGCTAGTGGTTTGGGAACGGACAGGGCGAACACTGAAGCTTTCTTT.

The rearrangement uses TRBV10-3 and TRBJ1-1; unclear D gene. Looked up from germline, CDR1 is ENHRY and CDR2 is SYGVKD. Trimming pared 10 bases from V and 1 base from J, leaving 13 bases between. The CDR3 consists of 13 residues. In DNA form, the CDR3 reads TGTGCCAGCTCTAGACTCGGGAACACTGAAGCTTTCTTT. Protein sequence: CASSRLGNTEAFF.

V usage is TRBV7-2 and J usage is TRBJ2-5; D is undetermined. The V end was cut by 1 base, the J end by 5 bases, with 11 bases between. The CDR3 has 14 amino acids. Germline V gene sequence: CDR1 SGHTA, CDR2 FQGNSA. In DNA form, the CDR3 reads TGTGCCAGCAGCTTAGGTTACAGTGCGGAGACCCAGTACTTC. It is translated as CASSLGYSAETQYF.

CDR3 in DNA: TGTGCCAGCAGCTTAGCAGTCGGTAACTATGGCTACACCTTC. Translating gives CASSLAVGNYGYTF. The chain is built from TRBV7-9 and TRBJ1-2; D remains unclear. The CDR3 totals 14 residues. CDR1 SEHNR and CDR2 FQNEAQ come from the germline V gene (reference sequence). Trimming removed 0 bases at V and 1 base at J, with 6 bases between.

This chain joins TRBV18 and TRBJ2-1; possibly TRBD2 for D (6 bases). The CDR3 is made up of 14 amino acids. Trimming took 0 bases from V and 7 from J, leaving 10 bases between them. CDR1 and CDR2 from the germline V gene are KGHSH and LQKENI. CDR3 sequence (DNA): TGTGCCAGCTCACCACCGAGTCTAGCGAATGAGCAGTTCTTC. Its translation is CASSPPSLANEQFF.

CDR3 amino acids: CASSESGTLTGELFF. The CDR3 DNA reads TGCGCCAGCAGTGAATCCGGGACTTTAACCGGGGAGCTGTTTTTT. This chain joins TRBV10-1 and TRBJ2-2; possibly TRBD2 for D (6 bases). V lost 3 bases and J lost 5, with 13 bases in between. This CDR3 region has 15 residues. Germline loops: CDR1 WNHNN, CDR2 SYGVQD (reference sequence).

The genes are TRBV5-6 and TRBJ2-5; 8 bases line up with TRBD1. Looked up from germline, CDR1 is SGHDT and CDR2 is YYEEEE. J lost 5 bases, V lost 0 bases, and 6 bases had no gene match. The CDR3 is made up of 15 amino acids. The CDR3 loop is CASSLGQGRRETQYF. DNA of the CDR3: TGTGCCAGCAGCTTGGGACAGGGGCGGCGGGAGACCCAGTACTTC.

The chain has TRBV28 and TRBJ1-1; D possibly corresponds to TRBD1 (6 bases). The V gene's germline CDR1 is MDHEN and CDR2 SYDVKM. This CDR3 has 13 residues. V gave up 1 base and J gave up 10 bases, with 13 bases separating them. The DNA of the CDR3 is TGTGCCAGCAGTTTATCCAGGGGAGAGAGAGCTTTCTTT. This encodes CASSLSRGERAFF.

The chain combines TRBV9 with TRBJ1-1; D perhaps matches TRBD1 (5 bases). Germline V gene lookup returns CDR1 SGDLS and CDR2 YYNGEE. The CDR3 is made up of 15 amino acids. The V end was cut by 0 bases, the J end by 8 bases, with 17 bases between. The CDR3 nucleotides read TGTGCCAGCAGCGTAGCTGGGAAAGATCAGGGAGAAGCTTTCTTT. It encodes CASSVAGKDQGEAFF.